This T cell receptor (beta chain) was sequenced during a study of identical twins. The CDR3 sequence is 18 residues long. The V and J ends lost 2 bases and 10 bases, in that order; junction bases with no gene match: 15. Germline V gene data show CDR1 as SGHVS and CDR2 as FQNEAQ. cDNA molecules carried unique molecular identifiers, and template switching added a universal primer site. TCRdb itself ran the 5' RACE reads through MiXCR, one entry per CDR3 protein. The table has about 520,000 distinct CDR3 sequences, around 20% seen once. The same specimen was also included in a second study, on T cells expressing NK-cell markers. From that paper: A range of about 1.0-7.5% of CD8+ T cells consisted of dominant NKG2C+ clonotypes in several donors. Once again these clonotypes came out on top in the CD3+CD56-NKG2C+ fraction of several donors.

This chain joins TRBV7-8 and TRBJ2-1; 12 bases agree with TRBD2. The receptor's source is a woman aged 18 to 35 in good health. The source material was CD4+ T cells sorted from blood. CDR3 DNA sequence: TGTGCCAGCAGCTTATCCTCGACTCTAGCGGGGGGGGCGAACGAGCAGTTCTTC. Amino acid sequence: CASSLSSTLAGGANEQFF.